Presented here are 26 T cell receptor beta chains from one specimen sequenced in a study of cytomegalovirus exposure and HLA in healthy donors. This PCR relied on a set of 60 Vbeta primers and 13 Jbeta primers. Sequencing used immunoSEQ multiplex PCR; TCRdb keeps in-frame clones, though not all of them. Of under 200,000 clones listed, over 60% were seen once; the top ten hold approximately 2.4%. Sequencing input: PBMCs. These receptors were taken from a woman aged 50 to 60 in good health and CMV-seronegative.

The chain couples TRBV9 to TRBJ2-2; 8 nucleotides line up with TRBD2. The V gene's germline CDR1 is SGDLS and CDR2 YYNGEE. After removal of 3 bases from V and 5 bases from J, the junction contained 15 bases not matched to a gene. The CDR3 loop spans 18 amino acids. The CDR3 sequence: CASSETGGNGFWTGELFF. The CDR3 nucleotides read TGTGCCAGCAGCGAGACGGGGGGGAATGGATTCTGGACCGGGGAGCTGTTTTTT. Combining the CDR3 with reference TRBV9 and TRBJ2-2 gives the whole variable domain DSGVTQTPKHLITATGQRVTLRCSPRSGDLSVYWYQQSLDQGLQFLIQYYNGEERAKGNILERFSAQQFPDLHSELNLSSLELGDSALYFCASSETGGNGFWTGELFFGEGSRLTVL.

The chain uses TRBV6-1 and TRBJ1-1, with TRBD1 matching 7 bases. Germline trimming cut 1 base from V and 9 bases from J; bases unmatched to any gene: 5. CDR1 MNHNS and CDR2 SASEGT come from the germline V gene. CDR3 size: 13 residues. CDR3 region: CASSEGGGSQAFF. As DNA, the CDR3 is TGTGCCAGCAGTGAAGGAGGGGGCAGCCAAGCTTTCTTT.

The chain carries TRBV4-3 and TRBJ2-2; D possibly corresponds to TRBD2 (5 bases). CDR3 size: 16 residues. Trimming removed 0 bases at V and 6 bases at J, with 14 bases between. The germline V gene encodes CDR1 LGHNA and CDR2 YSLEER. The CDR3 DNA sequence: TGCGCCAGCAGCCAAGAGCCAGCCCAGGACTCCGGGGAGCTGTTTTTT. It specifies CASSQEPAQDSGELFF.

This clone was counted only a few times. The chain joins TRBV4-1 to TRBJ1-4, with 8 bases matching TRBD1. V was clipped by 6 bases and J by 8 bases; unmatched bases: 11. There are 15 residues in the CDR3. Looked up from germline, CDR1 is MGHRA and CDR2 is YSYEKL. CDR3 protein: CASSPPGQVKEKLFF. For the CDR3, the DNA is TGCGCCAGCAGTCCTCCGGGACAGGTAAAGGAAAAACTGTTTTTT.

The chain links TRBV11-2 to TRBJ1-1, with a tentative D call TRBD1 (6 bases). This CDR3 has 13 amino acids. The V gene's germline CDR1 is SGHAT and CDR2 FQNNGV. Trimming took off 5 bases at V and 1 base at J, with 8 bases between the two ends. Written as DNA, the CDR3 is TGTGCCAGCAGCAGGACAGAGAACACTGAAGCTTTCTTT. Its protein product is CASSRTENTEAFF.

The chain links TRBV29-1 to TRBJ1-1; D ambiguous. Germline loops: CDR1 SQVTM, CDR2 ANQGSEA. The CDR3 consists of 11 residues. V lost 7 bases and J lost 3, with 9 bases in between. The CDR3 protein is CSGREYTEAFF. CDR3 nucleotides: TGCAGCGGGAGGGAATACACTGAAGCTTTCTTT.

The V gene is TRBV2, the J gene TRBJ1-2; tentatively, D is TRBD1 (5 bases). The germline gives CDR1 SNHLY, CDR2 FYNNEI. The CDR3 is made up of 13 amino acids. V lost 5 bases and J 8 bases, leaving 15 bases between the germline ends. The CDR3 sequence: CASSTQGFGGYTF. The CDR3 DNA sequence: TGTGCCAGCAGTACCCAGGGTTTCGGAGGCTACACCTTC.

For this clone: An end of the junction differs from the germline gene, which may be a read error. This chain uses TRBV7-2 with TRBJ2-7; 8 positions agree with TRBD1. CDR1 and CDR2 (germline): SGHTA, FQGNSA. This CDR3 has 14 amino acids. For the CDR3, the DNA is TGTGCCAGCAGCTTAGATAACAGGGGGTACGAGCAGTGCTTC. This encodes CASSLDNRGYEQCF.

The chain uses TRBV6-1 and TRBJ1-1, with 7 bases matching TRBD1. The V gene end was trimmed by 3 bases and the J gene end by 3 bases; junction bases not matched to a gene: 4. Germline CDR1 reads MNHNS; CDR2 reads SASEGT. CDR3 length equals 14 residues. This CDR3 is CASSDRQGHTEAFF. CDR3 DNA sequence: TGTGCCAGCAGTGACCGACAGGGCCACACTGAAGCTTTCTTT.

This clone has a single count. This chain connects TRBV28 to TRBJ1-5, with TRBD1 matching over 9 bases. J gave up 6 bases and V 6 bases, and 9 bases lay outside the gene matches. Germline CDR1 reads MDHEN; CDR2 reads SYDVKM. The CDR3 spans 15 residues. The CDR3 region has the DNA TGTGCCAGCAGATCCGGGACAGGGCACGTTCAGCCCCAGCATTTT. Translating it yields CASRSGTGHVQPQHF.

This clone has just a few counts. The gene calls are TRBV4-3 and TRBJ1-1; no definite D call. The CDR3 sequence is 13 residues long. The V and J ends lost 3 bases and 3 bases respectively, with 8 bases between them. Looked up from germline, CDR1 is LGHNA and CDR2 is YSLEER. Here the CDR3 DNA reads TGCGCCAGCAGCCAGCGGGTGGACACTGAAGCTTTCTTT. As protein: CASSQRVDTEAFF.

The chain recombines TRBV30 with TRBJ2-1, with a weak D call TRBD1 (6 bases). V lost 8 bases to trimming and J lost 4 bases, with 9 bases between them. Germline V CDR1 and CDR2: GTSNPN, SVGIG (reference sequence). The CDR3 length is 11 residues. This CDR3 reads CATGQYNEQFF. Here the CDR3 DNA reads TGTGCCACAGGACAGTACAATGAGCAGTTCTTC.

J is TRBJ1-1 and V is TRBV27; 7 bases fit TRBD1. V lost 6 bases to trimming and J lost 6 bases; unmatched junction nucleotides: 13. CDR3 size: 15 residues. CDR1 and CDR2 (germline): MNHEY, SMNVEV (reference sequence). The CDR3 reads CASSFELGTASEAFF. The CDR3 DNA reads TGTGCCAGCAGCTTCGAACTGGGGACAGCGTCTGAAGCTTTCTTT.

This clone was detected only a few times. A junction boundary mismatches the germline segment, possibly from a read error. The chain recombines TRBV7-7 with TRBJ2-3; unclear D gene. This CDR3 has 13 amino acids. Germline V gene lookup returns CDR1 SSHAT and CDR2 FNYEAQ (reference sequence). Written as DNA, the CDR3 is TGTGCTAGCAGCCCGAGAATCACAGATACGCAGTATTTT. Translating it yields CASSPRITDTQYF.

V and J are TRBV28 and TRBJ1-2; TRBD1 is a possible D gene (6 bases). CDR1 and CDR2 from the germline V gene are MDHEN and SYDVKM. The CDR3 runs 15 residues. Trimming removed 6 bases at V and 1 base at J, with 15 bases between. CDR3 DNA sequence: TGTGCCAGCAGAAAGCCGACAGGTTATAACTATGGCTACACCTTC. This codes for CASRKPTGYNYGYTF.

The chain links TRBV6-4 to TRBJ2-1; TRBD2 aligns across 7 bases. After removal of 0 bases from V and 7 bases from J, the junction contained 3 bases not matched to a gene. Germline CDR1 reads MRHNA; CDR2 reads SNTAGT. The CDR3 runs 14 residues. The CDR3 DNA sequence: TGTGCCAGCAGTGACTCCGCGGGAGTAAATGAGCAGTTCTTC. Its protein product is CASSDSAGVNEQFF.

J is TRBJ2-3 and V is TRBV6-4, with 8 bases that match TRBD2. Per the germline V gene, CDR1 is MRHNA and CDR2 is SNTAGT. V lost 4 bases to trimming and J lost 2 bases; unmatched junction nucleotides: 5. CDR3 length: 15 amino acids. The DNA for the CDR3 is TGTGCCAGCAGTGCAACTAGCGGATACACAGATACGCAGTATTTT. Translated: CASSATSGYTDTQYF.

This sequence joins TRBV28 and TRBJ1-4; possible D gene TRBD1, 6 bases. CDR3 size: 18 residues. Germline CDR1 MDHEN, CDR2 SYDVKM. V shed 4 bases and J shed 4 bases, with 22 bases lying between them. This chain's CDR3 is CASSSPRGGIRSNEKLFF. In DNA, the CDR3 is TGTGCCAGCAGTTCCCCCAGAGGGGGAATTCGGAGTAATGAAAAACTGTTTTTT.

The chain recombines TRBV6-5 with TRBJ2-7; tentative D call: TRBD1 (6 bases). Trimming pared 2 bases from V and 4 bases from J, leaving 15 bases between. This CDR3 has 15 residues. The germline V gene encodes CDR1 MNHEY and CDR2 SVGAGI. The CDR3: CASSYTYRVSYEQYF. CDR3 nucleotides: TGTGCCAGCAGTTACACGTACAGGGTATCTTACGAGCAGTACTTC.

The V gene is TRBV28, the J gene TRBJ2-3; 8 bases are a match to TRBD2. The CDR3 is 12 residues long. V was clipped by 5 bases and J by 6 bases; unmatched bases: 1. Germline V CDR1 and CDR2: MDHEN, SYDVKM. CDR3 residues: CASSPSGDTQYF. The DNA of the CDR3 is TGTGCCAGCAGTCCTAGCGGGGATACGCAGTATTTT.

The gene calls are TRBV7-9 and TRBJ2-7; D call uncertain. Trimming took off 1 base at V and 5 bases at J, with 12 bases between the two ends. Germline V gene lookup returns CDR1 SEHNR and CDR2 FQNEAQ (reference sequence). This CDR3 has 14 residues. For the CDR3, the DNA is TGTGCCAGCAGCTTAGGGGCTCTAATCGACGAGCAGTACTTC. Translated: CASSLGALIDEQYF. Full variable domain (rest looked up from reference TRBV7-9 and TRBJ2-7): DTGVSQNPRHKITKRGQNVTFRCDPISEHNRLYWYRQTLGQGPEFLTYFQNEAQLEKSRLLSDRFSAERPKGSFSTLEIQRTEQGDSAMYLCASSLGALIDEQYFGPGTRLTVT.

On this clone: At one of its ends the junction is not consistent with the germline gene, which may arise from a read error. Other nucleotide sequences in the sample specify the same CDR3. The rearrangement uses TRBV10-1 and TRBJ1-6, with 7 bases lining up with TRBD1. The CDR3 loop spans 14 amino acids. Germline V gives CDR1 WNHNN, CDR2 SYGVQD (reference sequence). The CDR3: CASSLQGNNSPLHF. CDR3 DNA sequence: TGCGCCAGCAGCCTACAGGGGAATAATTCCCCCCTCCACTTT.

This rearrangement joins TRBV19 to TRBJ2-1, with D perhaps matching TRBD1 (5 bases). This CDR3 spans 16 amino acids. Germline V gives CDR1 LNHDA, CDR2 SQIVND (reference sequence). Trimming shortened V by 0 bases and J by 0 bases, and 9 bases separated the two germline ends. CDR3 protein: CASSIDDSSSYNEQFF. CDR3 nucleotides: TGTGCCAGTAGTATAGATGACAGTAGCTCCTACAATGAGCAGTTCTTC. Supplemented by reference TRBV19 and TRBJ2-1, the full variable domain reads DGGITQSPKYLFRKEGQNVTLSCEQNLNHDAMYWYRQDPGQGLRLIYYSQIVNDFQKGDIAEGYSVSREKKESFPLTVTSAQKNPTAFYLCASSIDDSSSYNEQFFGPGTRLTVL.

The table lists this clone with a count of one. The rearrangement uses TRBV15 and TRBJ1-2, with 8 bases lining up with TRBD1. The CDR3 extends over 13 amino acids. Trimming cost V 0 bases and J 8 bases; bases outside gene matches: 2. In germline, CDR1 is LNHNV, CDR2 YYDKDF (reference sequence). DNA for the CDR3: TGTGCCACCAGCAGAGATGGACAGGGCGGCTACACCTTC. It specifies CATSRDGQGGYTF. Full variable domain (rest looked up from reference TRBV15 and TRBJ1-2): DAMVIQNPRYQVTQFGKPVTLSCSQTLNHNVMYWYQQKSSQAPKLLFHYYDKDFNNEADTPDNFQSRRPNTSFCFLDIRSPGLGDTAMYLCATSRDGQGGYTFGSGTRLTVV.

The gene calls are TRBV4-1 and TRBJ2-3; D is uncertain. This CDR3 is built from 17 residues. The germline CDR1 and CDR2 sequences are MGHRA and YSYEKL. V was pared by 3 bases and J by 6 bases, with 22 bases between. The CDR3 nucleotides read TGCGCCAGCAGCCATCCTAGACCTTCGGCACAATTGGATACGCAGTATTTT. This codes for CASSHPRPSAQLDTQYF.

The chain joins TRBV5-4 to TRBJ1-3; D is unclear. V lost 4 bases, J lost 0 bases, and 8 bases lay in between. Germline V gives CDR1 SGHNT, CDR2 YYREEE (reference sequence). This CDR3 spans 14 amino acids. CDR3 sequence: CASSATVSGNTIYF. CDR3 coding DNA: TGTGCCAGCAGCGCCACGGTCTCTGGAAACACCATATATTTT.